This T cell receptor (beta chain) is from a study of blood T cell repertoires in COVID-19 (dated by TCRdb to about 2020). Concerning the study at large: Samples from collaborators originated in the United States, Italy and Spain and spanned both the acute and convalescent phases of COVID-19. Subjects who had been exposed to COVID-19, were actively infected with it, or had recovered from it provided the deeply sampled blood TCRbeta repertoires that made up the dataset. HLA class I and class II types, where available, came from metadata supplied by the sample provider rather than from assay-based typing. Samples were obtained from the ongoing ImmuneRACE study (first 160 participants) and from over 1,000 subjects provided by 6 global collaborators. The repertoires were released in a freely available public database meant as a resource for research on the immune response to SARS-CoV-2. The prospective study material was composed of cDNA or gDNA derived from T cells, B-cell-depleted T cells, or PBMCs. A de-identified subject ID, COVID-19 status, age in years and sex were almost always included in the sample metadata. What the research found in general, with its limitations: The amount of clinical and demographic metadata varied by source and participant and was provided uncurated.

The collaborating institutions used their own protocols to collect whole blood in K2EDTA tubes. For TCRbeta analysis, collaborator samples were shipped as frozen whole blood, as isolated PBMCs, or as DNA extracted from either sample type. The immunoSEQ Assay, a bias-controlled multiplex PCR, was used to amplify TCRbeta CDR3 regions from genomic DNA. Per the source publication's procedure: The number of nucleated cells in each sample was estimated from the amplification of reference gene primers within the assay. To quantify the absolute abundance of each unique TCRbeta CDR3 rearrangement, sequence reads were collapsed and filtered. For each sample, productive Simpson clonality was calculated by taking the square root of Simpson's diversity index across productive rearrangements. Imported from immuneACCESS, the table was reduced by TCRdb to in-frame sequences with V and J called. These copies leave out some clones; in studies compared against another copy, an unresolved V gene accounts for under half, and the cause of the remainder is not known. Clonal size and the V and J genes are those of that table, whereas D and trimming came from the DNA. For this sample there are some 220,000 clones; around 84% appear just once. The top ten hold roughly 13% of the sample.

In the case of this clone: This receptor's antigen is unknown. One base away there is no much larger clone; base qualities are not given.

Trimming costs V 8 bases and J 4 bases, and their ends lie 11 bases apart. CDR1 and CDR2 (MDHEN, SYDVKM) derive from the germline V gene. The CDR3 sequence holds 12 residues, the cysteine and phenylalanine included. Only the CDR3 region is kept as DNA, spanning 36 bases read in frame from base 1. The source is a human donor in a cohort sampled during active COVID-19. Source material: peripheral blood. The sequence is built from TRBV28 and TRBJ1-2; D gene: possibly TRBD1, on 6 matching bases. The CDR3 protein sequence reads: CASETGTYGYTF. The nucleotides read TGTGCCAGCGAAACAGGGACCTATGGCTACACCTTC.